A single sample gave rise to the 20 T cell receptor beta chains below, sequenced in a study of blood T cell repertoires in COVID-19. Using immunoSEQ multiplex PCR, the repertoire was profiled, and TCRdb retains in-frame clones only, with some absent. Counted here are roughly 72,000 clones, about 88% occurring once; the ten biggest clones make up roughly 19%. Source material: peripheral blood. All receptors derive from a human donor in a cohort sampled during active COVID-19.

This chain's CDR3 is CASSPGQGNYEQYF. The CDR3 DNA follows: TGTGCCAGCAGCCCGGGACAGGGTAATTACGAGCAGTACTTC. The gene calls are TRBV9 and TRBJ2-7, with 9 bases identical to TRBD1. This CDR3 region has 14 residues. Germline V gene data show CDR1 as SGDLS and CDR2 as YYNGEE. The V segment lost 4 bases and the J segment 4 bases; nucleotides outside the gene matches: 6.

The chain carries TRBV15 and TRBJ2-1; D is unresolved. V was cut by 0 bases and J by 3 bases, with 9 bases left in between. CDR1 and CDR2 (germline): LNHNV, YYDKDF (reference sequence). The CDR3 length is 15 residues. CDR3 in amino acids: CATSREGRSYNEQFF. The CDR3 nucleotides read TGTGCCACCAGCAGAGAAGGAAGGAGCTACAATGAGCAGTTCTTC.

Regarding this clone: The sample has other DNA sequences that encode this CDR3 too. The chain employs TRBV3-1 (or the pseudogene TRBV3-2) and TRBJ2-5; D not certain. The CDR3 spans 11 residues. Trimming left V 3 bases short and J 5 bases short, with 4 bases between. Looked up from germline, CDR1 is LGHDT and CDR2 is YNNKEL (reference sequence). CDR3 sequence: CASSHRETQYF. The CDR3 region has the DNA TGTGCCAGCAGCCACAGGGAGACCCAGTACTTC.

The chain carries TRBV7-2 and TRBJ1-2, with 9 bases lining up with TRBD1. CDR1 is SGHTA, CDR2 FQGNSA, per germline. This CDR3 comprises 14 residues. Germline trimming cut 6 bases from V and 6 bases from J; bases unmatched to any gene: 8. CDR3 coding DNA: TGTGCCAGCAGTCCCCCGGGACAGGGCCATGGCTACACCTTC. Its protein product is CASSPPGQGHGYTF.

This clone was seen only once. The CDR3 is CASSYTSGQGGEQYF. CDR3 nucleotides: TGTGCCAGCAGTTACACCTCGGGACAGGGGGGCGAGCAGTACTTC. The chain employs TRBV6-5 and TRBJ2-7, with TRBD1 matching 11 bases. The CDR3 consists of 15 residues. V lost 2 bases and J lost 6; bases outside the gene matches: 6. Looked up from germline, CDR1 is MNHEY and CDR2 is SVGAGI.

The chain employs TRBV19 and TRBJ2-1; possibly TRBD2 for D (6 bases). CDR1 is LNHDA, CDR2 SQIVND, per germline (reference sequence). Trimming cost V 5 bases and J 4 bases, with 12 bases left between them. The CDR3 has 14 amino acids. This CDR3 reads CASSPGLSYNEQFF. The CDR3 bases are TGTGCCAGTAGTCCCGGACTATCTTACAATGAGCAGTTCTTC.

The V gene is TRBV2, the J gene TRBJ2-2, with TRBD1 matching over 8 bases. The V and J ends lost 4 bases and 7 bases, in that order; junction bases with no gene match: 5. From germline, CDR1 is SNHLY and CDR2 FYNNEI. The length of the CDR3 is 14 residues. In DNA form, the CDR3 reads TGTGCCAGCAGTGGACAGGGGTATAACGGGGAGCTGTTTTTT. Translating gives CASSGQGYNGELFF.

This clone occurred once. The chain carries TRBV7-2 and TRBJ2-3, with D perhaps matching TRBD2 (7 bases). The V end lost 1 base, the J end lost 15 bases, and 14 bases lay between the germline ends. The germline CDR1 and CDR2 sequences are SGHTA and FQGNSA. The CDR3 sequence is 12 residues long. CDR3 sequence: CASSLVGGASYF. CDR3 in DNA: TGTGCCAGCAGCTTAGTGGGGGGGGCCTCCTATTTT.

The chain recombines TRBV7-9 with TRBJ2-1; 15 positions match TRBD2. The germline V gene has CDR1 SEHNR and CDR2 FQNEAQ (reference sequence). The CDR3 runs to 19 residues. J gave up 0 bases and V 5 bases, and 8 bases lay outside the gene matches. The CDR3 region has the DNA TGTGCCAGCAGCCAAGGACTAGCGGGAGGGTCCGGCTCCTACAATGAGCAGTTCTTC. Translation: CASSQGLAGGSGSYNEQFF.

The rearrangement links TRBV6-5 to TRBJ1-5; D ambiguous. This CDR3 comprises 15 residues. Germline loops: CDR1 MNHEY, CDR2 SVGAGI. V lost 7 bases to trimming and J lost 0 bases, with 13 bases between them. The CDR3 sequence: CASTPTLNSNQPQHF. The CDR3 DNA is TGTGCCAGCACCCCAACTTTGAATAGCAATCAGCCCCAGCATTTT.

The chain carries TRBV18 and TRBJ1-2; D unclear. Germline assignment: CDR1 KGHSH and CDR2 LQKENI. This CDR3 region has 13 residues. V shed 0 bases and J shed 8 bases, with 10 bases lying between them. The CDR3 DNA is TGTGCCAGCTCACCACCCCCCGGGTACGGCTACACCTTC. This codes for CASSPPPGYGYTF.

This clone has a handful of counts. The chain joins TRBV11-2 to TRBJ1-5; D perhaps matches TRBD1 (5 bases). V dropped 5 bases and J dropped 3 bases, with 8 bases sitting between them. The CDR3 is 13 amino acids. CDR1 is SGHAT and CDR2 is FQNNGV in the germline V gene. CDR3 nucleotides: TGTGCCAGCAGCACAGGTCTCAATCAGCCCCAGCATTTT. The encoded protein is CASSTGLNQPQHF.

This chain connects TRBV6-5 to TRBJ2-2; 7 nucleotides line up with TRBD2. The CDR3 is 15 residues long. CDR1 is MNHEY, CDR2 SVGAGI, per germline. J was trimmed by 4 bases and V by 7 bases; bases with no gene match: 9. Here the CDR3 DNA reads TGTGCCAGCATGTCGGGGGGTTTGAGCACCGGGGAGCTGTTTTTT. As protein: CASMSGGLSTGELFF.

The chain recombines TRBV18 with TRBJ2-3; 11 bases agree with TRBD1. Germline trimming cut 3 bases from V and 0 bases from J; bases unmatched to any gene: 5. Germline V CDR1 and CDR2: KGHSH, LQKENI. CDR3 size: 17 residues. The CDR3: CASSPPRDRGSTDTQYF. The CDR3 region has the DNA TGTGCCAGCTCACCGCCCCGGGACAGGGGGAGCACAGATACGCAGTATTTT.

The chain carries TRBV5-1 and TRBJ2-3, with a tentative D call TRBD1 (5 bases). Germline CDR1 and CDR2: SGHRS and YFSETQ. CDR3 length: 15 residues. Deletions cut 1 base from V and 0 bases from J, with 9 bases between. The DNA for the CDR3 is TGCGCCAGCAGCTTGAGGGGCTTGAGCACAGATACGCAGTATTTT. Translated: CASSLRGLSTDTQYF.

The chain joins TRBV2 to TRBJ2-5; the match to TRBD2 covers 14 bases. Germline values: CDR1 SNHLY, CDR2 FYNNEI. V shed 0 bases and J 2 bases; nucleotides not matched to a gene: 11. The CDR3 spans 20 residues. The CDR3 bases are TGTGCCAGCAGTGAAGCGCTCATTGTGGGACTAGCGGGGGAGCAAGAGACCCAGTACTTC. Translated, it gives CASSEALIVGLAGEQETQYF.

There are a few counts of this clone. The chain combines TRBV2 with TRBJ1-2; TRBD1 might be the D (6 bases). Germline CDR1 SNHLY, CDR2 FYNNEI. The V and J ends lost 4 bases and 8 bases respectively, with 11 bases between them. The CDR3 length is 12 residues. The CDR3 protein is CASSVFQGGYTF. CDR3 in DNA: TGTGCCAGCAGTGTGTTTCAGGGGGGCTACACCTTC.

This chain uses TRBV5-5 with TRBJ2-7, with 10 bases that match TRBD1. The CDR3 is made up of 13 amino acids. J was trimmed by 6 bases and V by 4 bases; bases with no gene match: 4. Germline loops: CDR1 SGHKS, CDR2 YYEKEE (reference sequence). Here the CDR3 DNA reads TGTGCCAGCAGCAGGGGACAGGGGAGCGAGCAGTACTTC. Its translation: CASSRGQGSEQYF.

V gene TRBV9 combines with J gene TRBJ2-3; possibly TRBD1 for D (5 bases). Trimming stripped 0 bases from V and 0 bases from J, with 20 bases between. The germline gives CDR1 SGDLS, CDR2 YYNGEE. The CDR3 runs 19 residues. In nucleotides, the CDR3 is TGTGCCAGCAGCGTAGGTCCTTGGGGCCGGTCCGCAAGCACAGATACGCAGTATTTT. Its translation is CASSVGPWGRSASTDTQYF.

The chain recombines TRBV24-1 with TRBJ2-2; 14 bases are a match to TRBD2. Germline V gene lookup returns CDR1 KGHDR and CDR2 SFDVKD. The V gene end was trimmed by 2 bases and the J gene end by 4 bases; junction bases not matched to a gene: 5. The CDR3 totals 18 residues. CDR3 coding DNA: TGTGCCACCAGTGATTCTCAGACTAGCGGGAGGGCCACCGGGGAGCTGTTTTTT. Protein product: CATSDSQTSGRATGELFF.